This is a list of T cell receptor beta chains from one sample in a study of T cells in Graves' hyperthyroidism and ophthalmopathy. One entry per CDR3 protein results from TCRdb running MiXCR on the multiplex PCR reads. The sample records 250,000 to 300,000 distinct CDR3 sequences, approximately 18% being singletons. Sequencing was carried out using blood. Receptor source: a man aged 45-65 years with Graves' ophthalmopathy. Both conserved end residues are part of each CDR3. A D gene is named only where the DNA matches it firmly. The size of a clone is reported for some rows only, either as once, few or many, or as a class for expanded clones.

v_gene	abundance	j_gene	d_gene	CDR3nt	CDR3aa
TRBV6-1	NA	TRBJ2-3	TRBD1	TGTGCCAGCAGTACGAGGGCGGGACAGGTTGGAGATACGCAGTATTTT	CASSTRAGQVGDTQYF
TRBV4-1	many	TRBJ1-2	TRBD1	TGCGCCAGCAGCCTCAGTACAGGGGGCAGCTATGGCTACACCTTC	CASSLSTGGSYGYTF
TRBV4-1	NA	TRBJ2-2	TRBD2	TGCGCCAGCAGCCAAGATACCGGCCTAGCGGGAGTTACCGGGGAGCTGTTTTTT	CASSQDTGLAGVTGELFF
TRBV7-3	many	TRBJ2-2	TRBD1	TGTGCCAGCAAGAAGGGGGCTCCCGGGGAGCTGTTTTTT	CASKKGAPGELFF
TRBV28	many	TRBJ2-5	TRBD2	TGTGCCAGCAGTTACGCCGGGACTAGCGGGAGGATGGAAGAGACCCAGTACTTC	CASSYAGTSGRMEETQYF
TRBV7-3	NA	TRBJ2-7	NA	TGTGCCAGCAGCCCTACGAGTGACCACTACGAGCAGTACTTC	CASSPTSDHYEQYF
TRBV18	many	TRBJ1-6	NA	TGTGCCAGCTCCGAAAAGAGAGATTCACCCCTCCACTTT	CASSEKRDSPLHF
TRBV7-9	few	TRBJ2-1	TRBD2	TGTGCCAGCAGCGCTAAACTAGCGGGAGGCTCATACAATGAGCAGTTCTTC	CASSAKLAGGSYNEQFF
TRBV19	few	TRBJ2-1	TRBD2	TGTGCCAGTAGGAGGTCTAGCGGGGACAATGAGCAGTTCTTC	CASRRSSGDNEQFF
TRBV7-6	NA	TRBJ2-1	TRBD1	TGTGCCAGCAGCTCGGGACAGACGCTTTACAATGAGCAGTTCTTC	CASSSGQTLYNEQFF
TRBV20-1	many	TRBJ2-3	TRBD1	TGCAGTGCTAGAAAGACAGGGGTGAGCACAGATACGCAGTATTTT	CSARKTGVSTDTQYF
TRBV5-1	many	TRBJ2-7	TRBD1	TGCGCCAGCAGCTTGGGACATACAGGGGACGAGCAGTACTTC	CASSLGHTGDEQYF
TRBV6-1	many	TRBJ1-5	TRBD1	TGTGCCAGCAGTGAAAGGACAGGGGTAGGTCAGCCCCAGCATTTT	CASSERTGVGQPQHF
TRBV19	once	TRBJ2-7	NA	TGTGCCAGTAGGGGCGCCAGCTCCTACGAGCAGTACTTC	CASRGASSYEQYF
TRBV28	many	TRBJ1-5	TRBD1	TGTGCCAGCAGCCGGACAGGAGGCAATCAGCCCCAGCATTTT	CASSRTGGNQPQHF
TRBV6-1	few	TRBJ1-1	TRBD1	TGTGCCAGCAGAAGGGGGACAGTGAACACTGAAGCTTTCTTT	CASRRGTVNTEAFF
TRBV6-9	NA	TRBJ2-6	TRBD1	TGTGCCAGCGGCTTATGGACAGGGGGCTCTGGGGCCAACGTCCTGACTTTC	CASGLWTGGSGANVLTF
TRBV9	NA	TRBJ2-2	NA	TGTGCCAGCAGCGGCAGGGCGGAATCCGGGGAGCTGTTTTTT	CASSGRAESGELFF
TRBV29-1	NA	TRBJ1-1	NA	TGCAGCGTTGAATTCTGGAACACTGAAGCTTTCTTT	CSVEFWNTEAFF
TRBV9	many	TRBJ2-7	NA	TGTGCCAGCATCCTGCCGAAAAAGCCAATCTACGAGCAGTACTTC	CASILPKKPIYEQYF
TRBV7-9	many	TRBJ2-1	NA	TGTGCCAGCAGCTTAGAGTCGCTAGCAGGCAATGAGCAGTTCTTC	CASSLESLAGNEQFF
TRBV12-3/TRBV12-4	NA	TRBJ1-5	NA	TGTGCCAGCAGCTCCGACAGGAGCAATCAGCCCCAGCATTTT	CASSSDRSNQPQHF
TRBV3-1	many	TRBJ2-7	NA	TGTGCCAGCAGCCAAGGGCACTCTCCCTACGAGCAGTACTTC	CASSQGHSPYEQYF
TRBV27	NA	TRBJ1-6	NA	TGTGCCAGCAGTTTAGGGGCCTATTCACCCCTCCACTTT	CASSLGAYSPLHF
TRBV28	many	TRBJ2-7	TRBD1	TGTGCCAGCAGTTCACAGGGGCTGCAGTACTTC	CASSSQGLQYF
TRBV29-1	NA	TRBJ1-3	NA	TGCAGCGTTTTCGACGGACACTCTGGAAACACCATATATTTT	CSVFDGHSGNTIYF
TRBV11-2	NA	TRBJ1-5	NA	TGTGCCAGCAGCTTAGATCCGGGAACCAATCAGCCCCAGCATTTT	CASSLDPGTNQPQHF
TRBV30	NA	TRBJ2-1	NA	TGTGCCTGGAGTCCTTCCCGGACAGGGGGCTGGACTAGCGGTTTCGATGAGCAGTTCTTC	CAWSPSRTGGWTSGFDEQFF
TRBV29-1	many	TRBJ2-1	NA	TGCAGCGCCGACGACCGGGCGGCTGAGCAGTTCTTC	CSADDRAAEQFF
TRBV5-1	NA	TRBJ2-1	NA	TGCGCCAGCACCCTGGGGCTAGCCCACAATGAGCAGTTCTTC	CASTLGLAHNEQFF
TRBV20-1	few	TRBJ2-7	NA	TGCAGTGCTAGAGTCGCCGGCCGGTACGAGCAGTACTTC	CSARVAGRYEQYF
TRBV28	many	TRBJ2-3	NA	TGTGCCAGCAGTTTAAGCGCAAGAGACGTATCTAGCACAGATACGCAGTATTTT	CASSLSARDVSSTDTQYF
TRBV6-5	few	TRBJ1-1	NA	TGTGCCAGCAGTTACTCGGCGAGGGCTGAAGCTTTCTTT	CASSYSARAEAFF
TRBV20-1	many	TRBJ2-7	TRBD2	TGCAGTGCTAGAACCGGGACTAGCGGGAACTTATACGAGCAGTACTTC	CSARTGTSGNLYEQYF
TRBV28	few	TRBJ1-6	NA	TGTGCCAGCAGTTTAGGGAGAGGAGGTGGCTCACCCCTCCACTTT	CASSLGRGGGSPLHF
TRBV7-3	few	TRBJ1-5	NA	TGTGCCAGCAGCTTGGGAGGGGCAGGTCAGCCCCAGCATTTT	CASSLGGAGQPQHF
TRBV27	few	TRBJ2-7	TRBD1	TGTGCCAGCAGTTCACGACAGGGCTACGAGCAGTACTTC	CASSSRQGYEQYF
TRBV30	few	TRBJ2-1	NA	TGTGCCTGGAGCCGTGGGGGGGGGGCCAATGAGCAGTTCTTC	CAWSRGGGANEQFF
TRBV9	NA	TRBJ2-7	NA	TGTGCCAGCAGCCTGTCGGGAGCTGATAGGGACGAGCAGTACTTC	CASSLSGADRDEQYF
TRBV7-3	few	TRBJ1-1	TRBD1	TGTGCCAGCAGCTTAGGGGGACAGGGGGCGGTCACTGAAGCTTTCTTT	CASSLGGQGAVTEAFF
TRBV29-1	NA	TRBJ2-1	NA	TGCAGCGCCCGAAGCCCGCCCAATGAGCAGTTCTTC	CSARSPPNEQFF
TRBV28	many	TRBJ2-5	TRBD2	TGTGCCAGCAGAGCGGGAGGGATGACCCAGTACTTC	CASRAGGMTQYF
TRBV30	many	TRBJ1-4	NA	TGTGCCTGGAGTGTAGGTTATGGTTCAGAAAAACTGTTTTTT	CAWSVGYGSEKLFF
TRBV4-1	NA	TRBJ2-3	NA	TGCGCCAGCAGCCAAGGGTTTGATCTCAGCACAGATACGCAGTATTTT	CASSQGFDLSTDTQYF
TRBV24-1	few	TRBJ2-1	TRBD2	TGTGCCACCAGCTTGACTAGCGGTCTACAAAGCTCCTACAATGAGCAGTTCTTC	CATSLTSGLQSSYNEQFF
TRBV3-1	few	TRBJ2-7	NA	TGTGCCAGCAGCCAAGAAAGAAGCCTGATATACGAGCAGTACTTC	CASSQERSLIYEQYF
TRBV29-1	NA	TRBJ2-7	TRBD2	TGCAGCGTTGAAGAGGCTGCGGGAGGCCTCTCCTACGAGCAGTACTTC	CSVEEAAGGLSYEQYF
TRBV7-9	NA	TRBJ1-1	TRBD1	TGTGCCAGCAGAGGGACAGGGAAGTTATCCACTGAAGCTTTCTTT	CASRGTGKLSTEAFF
TRBV28	NA	TRBJ1-4	NA	TGTGCCAGCAGTTTTTTACTGGATGAAAAACTGTTTTTT	CASSFLLDEKLFF